These T cell receptor beta chains were read from a single sample in a study of CD8 T cells in ankylosing spondylitis. TCRdb re-derived calls from the 5' RACE reads in MiXCR, one entry per CDR3 protein. The data show some 220,000 distinct CDR3 sequences, 10% to 13% seen once. The sequencing sample was made of blood, either unsorted or a sorted T cell fraction (not recorded which). The source is a male donor with ankylosing spondylitis or in good health (not recorded which). CDR3s include the opening cysteine and the closing phenylalanine or tryptophan. The order of the fields is V gene, clone size, D gene, J gene, CDR3 protein, CDR3 DNA. D genes are given only for firm matches. For some rows the clone size is stated as once, few or many, or as a class when expanded; others skip it.

TRBV6-5,-,TRBD2,TRBJ2-7,CASSDSGTSYEQYF,TGTGCCAGCAGCGACTCCGGGACTAGCTACGAGCAGTACTTC
TRBV4-1,many,-,TRBJ2-1,CASSQGGAVSSYNEQFF,TGCGCCAGCAGCCAAGGAGGGGCTGTAAGCTCCTACAATGAGCAGTTCTTC
TRBV7-2,many,-,TRBJ2-4,CASSLVAPPKDF,TGTGCCAGCAGCTTAGTTGCCCCCCCGAAGGACTTC
TRBV30,few,-,TRBJ2-7,CAWTPGPGGYEQYF,TGTGCCTGGACCCCTGGCCCAGGAGGCTACGAGCAGTACTTC
TRBV5-1,many,-,TRBJ2-1,CASSFNGNEQFF,TGCGCCAGCAGCTTTAACGGCAATGAGCAGTTCTTC
TRBV20-1,many,-,TRBJ1-4,CSASPTNEKLFF,TGCAGTGCTAGCCCAACTAATGAAAAACTGTTTTTT
TRBV6-1,many,-,TRBJ1-1,CASDEAFF,TGTGCCAGTGATGAAGCTTTCTTT
TRBV20-1,many,-,TRBJ2-7,CSATSMGSYEQYF,TGCAGTGCTACCTCCATGGGCAGCTACGAGCAGTACTTC
TRBV3-1,many,-,TRBJ2-5,CASGAVETQYF,TGTGCCAGCGGGGCCGTGGAGACCCAGTACTTC
TRBV6-2/TRBV6-3,many,-,TRBJ2-2,CASRHQGRDTGELFF,TGTGCCAGCCGCCATCAGGGGCGCGACACCGGGGAGCTGTTTTTT
TRBV15,many,TRBD1,TRBJ1-1,CATSSRTGNTEAFF,TGTGCCACCAGCTCGCGGACAGGGAACACTGAAGCTTTCTTT
TRBV2,many,-,TRBJ1-4,CASSDAGEKLFF,TGTGCCAGCAGTGATGCGGGTGAAAAACTGTTTTTT
TRBV5-1,many,TRBD2,TRBJ2-3,CASSLQASGRGDTQYF,TGCGCCAGCAGCTTGCAAGCTAGCGGGAGGGGAGATACGCAGTATTTT
TRBV27,few,-,TRBJ2-7,CASSLSRTYYEQYF,TGTGCCAGCAGTTTATCTCGGACATACTACGAGCAGTACTTC
TRBV5-1,many,TRBD2,TRBJ2-1,CASSSTSGSVGNEQFF,TGCGCCAGCAGCTCGACTAGCGGGAGCGTCGGCAATGAGCAGTTCTTC
TRBV20-1,many,-,TRBJ2-7,CSALPGGQIYEQYF,TGCAGTGCTCTACCAGGAGGACAGATCTACGAGCAGTACTTC
TRBV10-3,many,-,TRBJ1-2,CAISEDYGYTF,TGTGCCATCAGTGAGGACTATGGCTACACCTTC
TRBV12-3/TRBV12-4,many,-,TRBJ1-1,CASTTRGRYAEAFF,TGTGCCAGCACTACCCGAGGAAGGTACGCTGAAGCTTTCTTT
TRBV20-1,many,TRBD2,TRBJ2-7,CSAVNGGFHEQYF,TGCAGTGCCGTCAACGGGGGGTTCCACGAGCAGTACTTC
TRBV4-1,many,-,TRBJ2-7,CASSPHPNDYEQYF,TGCGCCAGCAGCCCACACCCAAACGACTACGAGCAGTACTTC
TRBV30,few,TRBD1,TRBJ2-3,CAWVDTGGQDTQYF,TGTGCCTGGGTTGATACAGGGGGCCAAGATACGCAGTATTTT
TRBV3-1,many,-,TRBJ2-1,CASSYKRSLYNEQFF,TGTGCCAGCAGCTACAAGCGGAGCCTCTACAATGAGCAGTTCTTC
TRBV10-3,many,TRBD1,TRBJ2-7,CAISASQGAFDEQYF,TGTGCCATCAGTGCTTCACAGGGGGCTTTTGACGAGCAGTACTTC
TRBV20-1,many,TRBD2,TRBJ2-1,CSAMGASGGYNEQFF,TGCAGTGCCATGGGGGCTAGCGGGGGATACAATGAGCAGTTCTTC
TRBV2,-,TRBD1,TRBJ2-1,CASSDRQGSYNEQFF,TGTGCCAGCAGTGATCGACAGGGTTCCTACAATGAGCAGTTCTTC
TRBV13,many,-,TRBJ2-7,CASSHERGAGTEQYF,TGTGCCAGCAGTCACGAGAGGGGCGCAGGGACAGAGCAGTACTTC
TRBV12-5,many,TRBD1,TRBJ2-2,CASGFQGQGVSTGELFF,TGTGCTAGTGGTTTTCAGGGCCAGGGGGTGTCCACCGGGGAGCTGTTTTTT
TRBV29-1,many,-,TRBJ2-5,CSITGGDETQYF,TGCAGCATAACAGGAGGTGACGAGACCCAGTACTTC
TRBV4-1,-,-,TRBJ1-2,CASSQDPLVGYGYTF,TGCGCCAGCAGCCAAGACCCCCTGGTGGGCTATGGCTACACCTTC
TRBV6-1,many,-,TRBJ1-1,CASIGAGITAEAFF,TGTGCCAGCATCGGGGCAGGGATAACCGCTGAAGCTTTCTTT
TRBV4-1,many,-,TRBJ1-4,CASSQGPRQTTNEKLFF,TGCGCCAGCAGCCAAGGTCCTAGACAGACAACTAATGAAAAACTGTTTTTT
TRBV10-2,many,-,TRBJ2-3,CASSESTRLEQDTQYF,TGCGCCAGCAGTGAGTCTACTCGATTAGAACAAGATACGCAGTATTTT
TRBV7-6,-,-,TRBJ2-1,CASSLAGNRGNEQFF,TGTGCCAGCAGCTTAGCGGGTAATCGGGGGAATGAGCAGTTCTTC
TRBV4-2,many,TRBD1,TRBJ1-2,CASSQDTRDSYTSNYGYTF,TGTGCCAGCAGCCAAGATACCCGGGACAGCTACACTTCTAACTATGGCTACACCTTC
TRBV10-2,many,-,TRBJ2-2,CASSEQGTGELFF,TGCGCCAGCAGTGAACAGGGTACGGGGGAGCTGTTTTTT
TRBV4-1,-,TRBD1,TRBJ1-2,CASSQLGTGLGYGYTF,TGCGCCAGCAGCCAACTCGGGACAGGACTCGGCTATGGCTACACCTTC
TRBV5-1,many,TRBD1,TRBJ2-7,CASSLGQGAGGYEQYF,TGCGCCAGCAGCTTGGGTCAGGGGGCCGGAGGGTACGAGCAGTACTTC
TRBV3-1,many,-,TRBJ1-4,CASSQEVLKRGEKLFF,TGTGCCAGCAGCCAAGAAGTTTTAAAGCGAGGCGAAAAACTGTTTTTT
TRBV20-1,many,-,TRBJ1-1,CSASGTEAFF,TGCAGTGCTTCCGGGACAGAAGCTTTCTTT
TRBV3-1,many,-,TRBJ2-5,CASSHGSQETQYF,TGTGCCAGCAGCCATGGCAGCCAAGAGACCCAGTACTTC
TRBV10-3,many,TRBD1,TRBJ1-2,CAITGQGNYGYTF,TGTGCCATCACCGGACAGGGGAACTATGGCTACACCTTC
TRBV6-2/TRBV6-3,-,TRBD2,TRBJ2-7,CASSAPSGSSYEQYF,TGTGCCAGCAGTGCGCCTAGCGGGAGCTCCTACGAGCAGTACTTC
TRBV9,few,-,TRBJ2-2,CASKRDSHTGELFF,TGTGCCAGCAAGAGGGACTCACACACCGGGGAGCTGTTTTTT
TRBV5-6,many,-,TRBJ2-1,CASSSFRTYNEQFF,TGTGCCAGCAGCTCGTTCCGGACCTACAATGAGCAGTTCTTC
TRBV6-2/TRBV6-3,many,-,TRBJ1-6,CASRSWAKAHSPLHF,TGTGCCAGCCGTTCCTGGGCCAAAGCGCATTCACCCCTCCACTTT
TRBV6-1,-,TRBD2,TRBJ2-5,CASSSTRTSGQETQYF,TGTGCCAGCAGCTCCACTAGGACTAGCGGGCAAGAGACCCAGTACTTC
TRBV7-1,once,-,TRBJ2-4,CASSSKTVAKNIQYF,TGTGCCAGCAGCTCCAAGACGGTAGCCAAAAACATTCAGTACTTC
TRBV7-8,many,-,TRBJ2-7,CASSQTRYEQYF,TGTGCCAGCAGTCAAACCCGTTACGAGCAGTACTTC
TRBV3-1,few,-,TRBJ2-7,CASSQDFRARNYPYEQYF,TGTGCCAGCAGCCAAGATTTTAGAGCCCGAAACTATCCCTACGAGCAGTACTTC
TRBV20-1,-,TRBD2,TRBJ2-1,CSAHLGAGTYNEQFF,TGCAGTGCTCACCTAGGAGCGGGGACCTACAATGAGCAGTTCTTC
TRBV9,many,TRBD2,TRBJ2-2,CASSAGLVNTGELFF,TGTGCCAGCAGCGCGGGACTAGTTAACACCGGGGAGCTGTTTTTT
TRBV19,-,-,TRBJ2-1,CASSIVKRAFPPSNEQFF,TGTGCCAGTAGTATAGTTAAGAGGGCCTTTCCCCCCTCCAATGAGCAGTTCTTC
TRBV18,many,TRBD1,TRBJ2-1,CASSRDSKMEQFF,TGTGCCAGCTCACGGGACAGCAAAATGGAGCAGTTCTTC
TRBV20-1,-,-,TRBJ1-2,CSAVNRESYGYTF,TGCAGTGCTGTTAACAGGGAAAGCTATGGCTACACCTTC